Below are 3 T cell receptor beta chains sequenced from a single sample in a study of OX40 agonist ivuxolimab in advanced cancers. This table comes from immunoSEQ multiplex PCR, and its TCRdb copy is limited to in-frame clones, with some not included. This sample carries about 75,000 clones, over 85% of them seen once, and the ten largest clones take 0.35% to 0.45%. The sequencing here drew on CD4+ or CD8+ T cells sorted from blood, taken in a trial of the OX40 agonist ivuxolimab. These receptors were collected from an adult with an advanced solid tumor such as melanoma, head and neck, liver or kidney cancer.

The V gene is TRBV28, the J gene TRBJ2-7; D not resolved. From germline, CDR1 is MDHEN and CDR2 SYDVKM. With 6 bases removed from V and 1 base from J, the gap between germline ends came to 7 bases. This CDR3 has 12 amino acids. CDR3 DNA sequence: TGTGCCAGCAGACTAAATTCCTACGAGCAGTACTTC. Protein: CASRLNSYEQYF.

This sequence joins TRBV5-6 and TRBJ2-7; 9 bases map to TRBD2. CDR3 length equals 15 residues. The germline CDR1 and CDR2 sequences are SGHDT and YYEEEE. V was clipped by 0 bases and J by 2 bases; unmatched bases: 3. The CDR3 reads CASSLGSGGPYEQYF. For the CDR3, the DNA is TGTGCCAGCAGCTTGGGAAGCGGGGGGCCCTACGAGCAGTACTTC.

J is TRBJ2-3 and V is TRBV5-1; 10 positions agree with TRBD2. Germline trimming cut 4 bases from V and 3 bases from J; bases unmatched to any gene: 8. The germline CDR1 and CDR2 sequences are SGHRS and YFSETQ. This CDR3 has 16 residues. The CDR3 here is CASSQLTSGLTDTQYF. In DNA form, the CDR3 reads TGCGCCAGCAGCCAATTGACTAGCGGGTTAACAGATACGCAGTATTTT. Complete variable domain (other parts from reference TRBV5-1 and TRBJ2-3): KAGVTQTPRYLIKTRGQQVTLSCSPISGHRSVSWYQQTPGQGLQFLFEYFSETQRNKGNFPGRFSGRQFSNSRSEMNVSTLELGDSALYLCASSQLTSGLTDTQYFGPGTRLTVL.